Each of the 9 T cell receptor beta chains below was sequenced from the same sample in a study of OX40 agonist ivuxolimab in advanced cancers. The table came from immunoSEQ multiplex PCR; TCRdb's copy has only in-frame clones and leaves some out. The sample consists of tens of thousands of clones, roughly 92% of them appearing once. This specimen was CD4+ or CD8+ T cells sorted from blood, taken in a trial of the OX40 agonist ivuxolimab. These TCRs come from an adult with an advanced solid tumor such as melanoma, head and neck, liver or kidney cancer.

The chain has TRBV28 and TRBJ2-7; no definite D call. Trimming took 6 bases from V and 0 from J, leaving 12 bases between them. CDR3 length: 14 amino acids. Germline CDR1 and CDR2: MDHEN and SYDVKM. The CDR3: CASRPTELSYEQYF. CDR3 coding DNA: TGTGCCAGCAGGCCGACGGAACTCTCCTACGAGCAGTACTTC.

The gene calls are TRBV2 and TRBJ2-1, with no clear D. V was trimmed by 4 bases and J by 10 bases, leaving 8 bases between them. CDR1 is SNHLY, CDR2 FYNNEI, per germline. This CDR3 is built from 11 residues. The CDR3 spells CASSGAAEQFF. CDR3 nucleotides: TGTGCCAGCAGTGGAGCCGCGGAGCAGTTCTTC.

The CDR3 protein is CASSSLDLAGVTDTQYF. CDR3 nucleotides: TGTGCCAGCAGCTCCCTCGATCTAGCGGGAGTTACAGATACGCAGTATTTT. This chain links TRBV11-2 with TRBJ2-3; 10 bases match TRBD2. This CDR3 has 17 residues. Germline trimming cut 4 bases from V and 3 bases from J; bases unmatched to any gene: 10. Germline CDR1 and CDR2: SGHAT and FQNNGV.

V gene TRBV27 combines with J gene TRBJ2-1; TRBD1 matches 10 bases. The CDR3 runs 15 residues. V trimming: 5 bases; J trimming: 8 bases; junction bases outside the gene matches: 9. Germline CDR1 MNHEY, CDR2 SMNVEV (reference sequence). CDR3 amino acids: CASSQWTGGNYEQFF. DNA for the CDR3: TGTGCCAGCAGTCAATGGACAGGGGGTAACTATGAGCAGTTCTTC.

This clone has just one count. This chain uses TRBV28 with TRBJ2-1, with TRBD1 identical over 9 bases. V was clipped by 5 bases and J by 7 bases; unmatched bases: 9. Germline loops: CDR1 MDHEN, CDR2 SYDVKM. This CDR3 is 15 amino acids long. This CDR3 is CASSPGTGRRNEQFF. CDR3 in DNA: TGTGCCAGCAGTCCCGGGACAGGGAGGAGAAATGAGCAGTTCTTC.

The genes are TRBV9 and TRBJ1-4; possibly TRBD1 for D (5 bases). The V and J ends lost 4 bases and 6 bases respectively, with 19 bases between them. This CDR3 has 16 amino acids. Germline V gene lookup returns CDR1 SGDLS and CDR2 YYNGEE. The CDR3 sequence is CASSPGNLWGDEKLFF. The CDR3 DNA follows: TGTGCCAGCAGCCCAGGAAACCTCTGGGGGGATGAAAAACTGTTTTTT.

J is TRBJ2-3 and V is TRBV7-9, with TRBD2 matching over 15 bases. Germline CDR1 and CDR2: SEHNR and FQNEAQ (reference sequence). Losses at the gene ends were 4 bases for V and 6 bases for J; bases not matched to a gene: 5. The CDR3 sequence is 16 residues long. The CDR3 loop reads CASSSGLAGGGDTQYF. CDR3 nucleotide sequence: TGTGCCAGCAGCTCGGGACTAGCGGGAGGAGGGGATACGCAGTATTTT. The whole variable domain, remainder taken from reference TRBV7-9 and TRBJ2-3, is DTGVSQNPRHKITKRGQNVTFRCDPISEHNRLYWYRQTLGQGPEFLTYFQNEAQLEKSRLLSDRFSAERPKGSFSTLEIQRTEQGDSAMYLCASSSGLAGGGDTQYFGPGTRLTVL.

This clone was observed a handful of times. This rearrangement joins TRBV4-2 to TRBJ1-1; no firm D call. Germline CDR1 reads LGHNA; CDR2 reads YNFKEQ. V lost 2 bases to trimming and J lost 0 bases, with 7 bases between them. The CDR3 sequence is 14 residues long. The CDR3 DNA reads TGTGCCAGCAGCCAAACAGACATGAACACTGAAGCTTTCTTT. Translation gives CASSQTDMNTEAFF.

This sequence joins TRBV15 and TRBJ2-5, with D perhaps matching TRBD1 (6 bases). This CDR3 comprises 16 residues. CDR1 is LNHNV, CDR2 YYDKDF, per germline (reference sequence). Trimming left V 1 base short and J 5 bases short, with 17 bases between. The DNA of the CDR3 is TGTGCCACCAGCAGAGGGGGGATGGGACAATGGGAGACCCAGTACTTC. This codes for CATSRGGMGQWETQYF.